These 32 T cell receptor beta chains share one sample of origin, sequenced in a study of cytomegalovirus exposure and HLA in healthy donors. 60 Vbeta and 13 Jbeta primers were used in PCR. Repertoires were generated with immunoSEQ multiplex PCR, while TCRdb's copy carries only in-frame clones and drops some. The sample shows 150,000 to 200,000 clones, approximately 70% of them seen only once. The sequenced sample was PBMCs. The source is a man aged 18 to 29 in good health and CMV-seropositive.

Comment on this clone: Other DNA sequences in the sample encode the same CDR3. The chain is built from TRBV28 and TRBJ1-1; D is unresolved. The CDR3 sequence is 13 residues long. Germline lookup yields CDR1 MDHEN and CDR2 SYDVKM. Between the trimmed V and J ends, which lost 4 bases and 5 bases, there was a span of 11 bases. The CDR3 bases are TGTGCCAGCAGTTCCGGTTTTAATACTGAAGCTTTCTTT. Protein: CASSSGFNTEAFF.

The chain employs TRBV7-2 and TRBJ2-3; the match to TRBD2 covers 10 bases. Germline CDR1 and CDR2: SGHTA and FQGNSA. V gave up 1 base and J gave up 4 bases; unmatched junction bases: 2. The CDR3 consists of 15 residues. The CDR3 reads CASSLVAGGSDTQYF. CDR3 DNA sequence: TGTGCCAGCAGCTTAGTAGCGGGGGGCTCAGATACGCAGTATTTT.

The chain combines TRBV19 with TRBJ1-5; 7 bases are a match to TRBD1. The ends lost 6 bases at V and 2 bases at J; junction bases unmatched: 7. CDR1 and CDR2 from the germline V gene are LNHDA and SQIVND (reference sequence). CDR3 length equals 15 residues. The CDR3 here is CASSNIDRGNQPQHF. The CDR3 nucleotides read TGTGCCAGTAGCAACATCGACAGGGGCAATCAGCCCCAGCATTTT.

The chain joins TRBV6-5 to TRBJ2-2, with no clear D. The CDR3 contains 13 residues. Germline V lookup: CDR1 MNHEY, CDR2 SVGAGI. V was clipped by 0 bases and J by 7 bases, with 6 bases between them. CDR3 residues: CASSYSSFGELFF. DNA of the CDR3: TGTGCCAGCAGTTACTCTTCGTTCGGGGAGCTGTTTTTT.

This clone has more than one count but fewer than ten. In nucleotides, the CDR3 is TGTGCCAGCACCCCCGGGGGGGGCTACAATGAGCAGTTCTTC. Its translation is CASTPGGGYNEQFF. This chain joins TRBV6-1 and TRBJ2-1; 8 nucleotides match TRBD2. V dropped 7 bases and J dropped 3; count of bases not matched to a gene: 5. This CDR3 spans 14 amino acids. CDR1 is MNHNS, CDR2 SASEGT, per germline.

The chain links TRBV30 to TRBJ1-2, with a possible D match to TRBD1 (5 bases). The CDR3 is 13 amino acids. In germline, CDR1 is GTSNPN, CDR2 SVGIG (reference sequence). The V gene lost 4 bases and the J gene lost 5 bases, with 14 bases spanning the gap. The CDR3 coding sequence is TGTGCCTGGATTCAGGACACTTGGTATGGCTACACCTTC. Its translation: CAWIQDTWYGYTF. The variable domain in full, completed from reference TRBV30 and TRBJ1-2, reads SQTIHQWPATLVQPVGSPLSLECTVEGTSNPNLYWYRQAAGRGLQLLFYSVGIGQISSEVPQNLSASRPQDRQFILSSKKLLLSDSGFYLCAWIQDTWYGYTFGSGTRLTVV.

This clone was found once. The rearrangement joins TRBV5-1 to TRBJ2-4; D unclear. The germline CDR1 and CDR2 sequences are SGHRS and YFSETQ. Trimming pared 0 bases from V and 8 bases from J, leaving 3 bases between. The CDR3 covers 11 residues. CDR3 DNA: TGCGCCAGCAGCTTGGCTCACATTCAGTACTTC. Translated: CASSLAHIQYF.

The rearrangement uses TRBV6-4 and TRBJ1-2; 7 bases match TRBD1. V lost 6 bases, J lost 4 bases, and 8 bases stayed unmatched. The CDR3 sequence is 14 residues long. Germline values: CDR1 MRHNA, CDR2 SNTAGT. The CDR3 sequence is CASSADRAGYGYTF. In DNA, the CDR3 is TGTGCCAGCAGCGCTGACAGGGCTGGCTATGGCTACACCTTC.

The genes are TRBV21-1 and TRBJ1-2; TRBD1 was called by the table and not checked on the DNA. TRBV21-1 is a pseudogene locus. The CDR3 extends over 14 amino acids. This CDR3 reads CASSKVHRAGGYTF. In nucleotides, the CDR3 is TGTGCCAGCAGCAAAGTACACAGGGCGGGTGGCTACACCTTC.

This chain links TRBV19 with TRBJ1-1; the match to TRBD1 covers 7 bases. CDR3 size: 15 residues. V shed 1 base, J shed 5 bases, and the junction held 7 bases outside the gene matches. Germline V gene data show CDR1 as LNHDA and CDR2 as SQIVND (reference sequence). CDR3 sequence (DNA): TGTGCCAGTAGTATAGGGGCAGGGGGGATGACTGAAGCTTTCTTT. Translation gives CASSIGAGGMTEAFF.

The V gene is TRBV6-1, the J gene TRBJ1-1; 11 bases align to TRBD1. Germline-derived CDR1 and CDR2 are MNHNS and SASEGT. J lost 10 bases, V lost 1 base, and 2 bases had no gene match. CDR3 length: 13 residues. The CDR3, as DNA: TGTGCCAGCAGTGAAGTGGGGACAGGGGGAGCTTTCTTT. Protein product: CASSEVGTGGAFF.

The table lists this clone with a count of one. The chain couples TRBV6-5 to TRBJ1-1; 7 nucleotides align to TRBD1. The CDR3 runs to 14 residues. Germline V gene data show CDR1 as MNHEY and CDR2 as SVGAGI. With V trimmed by 7 bases and J by 7 bases, 12 bases remained unmatched. The CDR3 reads CASIRTGPLGEAFF. In nucleotides, the CDR3 is TGTGCCAGCATCCGGACAGGCCCCTTGGGTGAAGCTTTCTTT.

The chain couples TRBV7-6 to TRBJ1-6, with no clear D. The CDR3 totals 14 residues. Trimming left V 1 base short and J 7 bases short, with 8 bases between. Germline V gives CDR1 SGHVS, CDR2 FNYEAQ. The CDR3 loop reads CASSLEAGNSPLHF. CDR3 coding DNA: TGTGCCAGCAGCTTAGAGGCCGGGAATTCACCCCTCCACTTT. The entire variable domain, with the rest obtained from reference TRBV7-6 and TRBJ1-6, is as follows: GAGVSQSPRYKVTKRGQDVALRCDPISGHVSLYWYRQALGQGPEFLTYFNYEAQQDKSGLPNDRFSAERPEGSISTLTIQRTEQRDSAMYRCASSLEAGNSPLHFGNGTRLTVT.

In its sample, this clone was seen once. The V and J genes are TRBV6-5 and TRBJ1-6; 10 bases map to TRBD1. Germline CDR1 MNHEY, CDR2 SVGAGI. CDR3 size: 15 residues. The junction had 4 bases not matched to a gene; V was cut back by 1 base and J by 10 bases. Here the CDR3 reads CASSYYDRGQSPLHF. In DNA, the CDR3 is TGTGCCAGCAGTTACTACGACAGGGGGCAATCACCCCTCCACTTT.

This rearrangement joins TRBV6-5 to TRBJ1-1; no clear D. The CDR3 contains 12 residues. Trimming cost V 6 bases and J 0 bases, with 5 bases left between them. The V gene's germline CDR1 is MNHEY and CDR2 SVGAGI. In DNA form, the CDR3 reads TGTGCCAGCAGCCAGATGAACACTGAAGCTTTCTTT. Translated, it gives CASSQMNTEAFF.

This clone was seen just once. The CDR3 spells CASSPGQEIYEQYV. The CDR3 nucleotides read TGTGCCAGCAGCCCGGGACAGGAGATCTACGAGCAGTACGTC. The chain recombines TRBV21-1 with TRBJ2-7; TRBD1, as called in the table, went unchecked against the DNA. TRBV21-1 is shown as a pseudogene. This CDR3 comprises 14 residues.

This clone turned up a few times. The genes are TRBV11-2 and TRBJ2-1, with TRBD2 matching 11 bases. Germline trimming cut 3 bases from V and 9 bases from J; bases unmatched to any gene: 13. Germline CDR1 is SGHAT and CDR2 is FQNNGV. CDR3 length: 17 amino acids. This CDR3 is CASSLGFSGRVSGEQFF. CDR3 sequence (DNA): TGTGCCAGCAGCTTGGGCTTTAGCGGGAGGGTATCTGGTGAGCAGTTCTTC.

This rearrangement joins TRBV2 to TRBJ2-1; 8 bases are shared with TRBD2. After removal of 7 bases from V and 0 bases from J, the junction contained 11 bases not matched to a gene. CDR1 SNHLY and CDR2 FYNNEI come from the germline V gene. The CDR3 is 17 amino acids. This chain's CDR3 is CASTGGGSGSSYNEQFF. The CDR3 DNA sequence: TGTGCCAGCACGGGGGGAGGGAGCGGGAGCTCCTACAATGAGCAGTTCTTC.

The chain combines TRBV5-4 with TRBJ1-5, with 8 bases that match TRBD1. After removal of 4 bases from V and 2 bases from J, the junction contained 2 bases not matched to a gene. The germline V gene encodes CDR1 SGHNT and CDR2 YYREEE (reference sequence). The CDR3 spans 14 residues. CDR3 region: CASSKDRGNQPQHF. The DNA for the CDR3 is TGTGCCAGCAGCAAGGACAGGGGCAATCAGCCCCAGCATTTT.

The rearrangement links TRBV28 to TRBJ2-3; D may be TRBD2 (6 bases). This CDR3 spans 14 amino acids. Germline CDR1 reads MDHEN; CDR2 reads SYDVKM. V was shortened by 5 bases and J by 5 bases, with 14 bases between the two germline ends. The CDR3 nucleotides are TGTGCCAGCAGTCAGGGACTCCAGATAGATACGCAGTATTTT. Translation gives CASSQGLQIDTQYF.

A single count supports this clone. The chain couples TRBV9 to TRBJ2-3; 12 bases are shared with TRBD2. In germline, CDR1 is SGDLS, CDR2 YYNGEE. V was pared by 4 bases and J by 4 bases, with 13 bases of the junction left unmatched. The CDR3 length is 18 residues. The CDR3 reads CASSSPSGGVLIPDTQYF. CDR3 in DNA: TGTGCCAGCAGCTCGCCTAGCGGGGGGGTCCTCATCCCAGATACGCAGTATTTT.

This chain connects TRBV27 to TRBJ2-2; D uncertain. The CDR3 is 14 residues long. Trimming removed 6 bases at V and 1 base at J, with 9 bases between. Germline assignment: CDR1 MNHEY and CDR2 SMNVEV (reference sequence). The CDR3, as DNA: TGTGCCAGCAGGGCACCCGAGAACACCGGGGAGCTGTTTTTT. It encodes CASRAPENTGELFF.

V is TRBV5-1 and J is TRBJ2-7; 8 bases line up with TRBD2. J was trimmed by 0 bases and V by 1 base; bases with no gene match: 3. The CDR3 is made up of 15 amino acids. Germline assignment: CDR1 SGHRS and CDR2 YFSETQ. The CDR3 DNA follows: TGCGCCAGCAGCTTGTCCGGGACTAGCTCCTACGAGCAGTACGTC. Translating it yields CASSLSGTSSYEQYV.

V usage is TRBV4-1 and J usage is TRBJ1-2; D gene uncertain. V was pared by 0 bases and J by 6 bases, with 8 bases between. The CDR3 runs to 13 residues. Germline CDR1 is MGHRA and CDR2 is YSYEKL. CDR3 in amino acids: CASSQEKPDGYTF. CDR3 nucleotides: TGCGCCAGCAGCCAAGAGAAGCCCGATGGCTACACCTTC.

V and J are TRBV28 and TRBJ1-5; tentative D call: TRBD1 (5 bases). The CDR3 is 13 amino acids. The germline CDR1 and CDR2 sequences are MDHEN and SYDVKM. The V end was cut by 6 bases, the J end by 7 bases, with 13 bases between. In DNA, the CDR3 is TGTGCCAGCAGACCATTGGGGGGACAGCCCCAGCATTTT. Its protein product is CASRPLGGQPQHF.

The CDR3 coding sequence is TGTGCCAGTAGTATTTTAACAGGGAAGGTCTCTCCGGATGGCTACACCTTC. Amino acids: CASSILTGKVSPDGYTF. This chain uses TRBV19 with TRBJ1-2; the D gene is possibly TRBD1 (6 bases). The V gene's germline CDR1 is LNHDA and CDR2 SQIVND (reference sequence). The V gene lost 3 bases and the J gene lost 6 bases, with 23 bases spanning the gap. This CDR3 comprises 17 residues.

The chain recombines TRBV27 with TRBJ2-5, with D perhaps TRBD1 (6 bases). Germline values: CDR1 MNHEY, CDR2 SMNVEV (reference sequence). V was shortened by 4 bases and J by 3 bases, with 15 bases between the two germline ends. The CDR3 runs 15 residues. CDR3 amino acids: CASSSIQGRKETQYF. The DNA for the CDR3 is TGTGCCAGCAGTTCAATCCAGGGGAGAAAAGAGACCCAGTACTTC.

This clone was found once. A junction boundary mismatches the germline segment, possibly from a read error. The chain has TRBV6-1 and TRBJ2-2; D might be TRBD2 (7 bases). The CDR3 is 14 amino acids. Germline V gives CDR1 MNHNS, CDR2 SASEGT. CDR3: CETREGANTGELFF. CDR3 nucleotide sequence: TGCGAGACCAGGGAGGGGGCGAACACCGGGGAGCTGTTTTTT.

This clone was observed a handful of times. V and J are TRBV10-3 and TRBJ2-7, with 7 bases aligning to TRBD1. J lost 2 bases, V lost 5 bases, and 6 bases had no gene match. Germline V gene sequence: CDR1 ENHRY, CDR2 SYGVKD. CDR3 size: 14 residues. CDR3 bases: TGTGCCATCAGTCCACAGGGGACCCCCTACGAGCAGTACGTC. Protein product: CAISPQGTPYEQYV.

The chain recombines TRBV6-5 with TRBJ1-2; 7 nucleotides agree with TRBD1. Germline values: CDR1 MNHEY, CDR2 SVGAGI. V was clipped by 10 bases and J by 12 bases; unmatched bases: 17. CDR3 length: 13 amino acids. This chain's CDR3 is CATHSPPEGAHTF. The CDR3 DNA reads TGTGCCACCCATTCCCCCCCGGAGGGGGCTCACACCTTC.

As to this clone: An end of the junction differs from the germline gene, which may be a read error. The chain links TRBV11-2 to TRBJ2-1; D perhaps matches TRBD2 (6 bases). Germline loops: CDR1 SGHAT, CDR2 FQNNGV. The CDR3 runs to 16 residues. The CDR3 DNA sequence: TGTGCCAGCACCTTACCAGGCAGCGGGTCCTACAATGAGCAGTTCTTC. Protein: CASTLPGSGSYNEQFF.

This clone was seen just once. One end of the junction varies from germline; a read error may be responsible. The chain combines TRBV7-6 with TRBJ1-2; 8 bases align to TRBD1. This CDR3 is 16 amino acids long. Germline V CDR1 and CDR2: SGHVS, FNYEAQ. The CDR3 DNA is TGTACCAGCAGCTCACAGGGGGGGGACAGATCATTTGGCTACACCTTC. The encoded protein is CTSSSQGGDRSFGYTF. Complete variable domain (other parts from reference TRBV7-6 and TRBJ1-2): GAGVSQSPRYKVTKRGQDVALRCDPISGHVSLYWYRQALGQGPEFLTYFNYEAQQDKSGLPNDRFSAERPEGSISTLTIQRTEQRDSAMYRCTSSSQGGDRSFGYTFGSGTRLTVV.